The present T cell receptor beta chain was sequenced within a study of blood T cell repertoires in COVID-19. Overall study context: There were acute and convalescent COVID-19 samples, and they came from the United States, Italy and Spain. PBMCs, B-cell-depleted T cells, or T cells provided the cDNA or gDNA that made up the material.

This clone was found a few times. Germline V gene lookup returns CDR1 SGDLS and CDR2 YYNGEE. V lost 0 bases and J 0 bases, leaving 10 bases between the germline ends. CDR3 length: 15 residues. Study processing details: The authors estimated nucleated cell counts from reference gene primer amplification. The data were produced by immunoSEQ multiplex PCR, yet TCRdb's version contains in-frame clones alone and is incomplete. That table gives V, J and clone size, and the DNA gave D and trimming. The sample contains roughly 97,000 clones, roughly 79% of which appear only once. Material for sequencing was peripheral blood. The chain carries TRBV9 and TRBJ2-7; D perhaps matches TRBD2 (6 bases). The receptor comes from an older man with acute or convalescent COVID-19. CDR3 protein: CASSVAGEYSYEQYF. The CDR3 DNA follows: TGTGCCAGCAGCGTAGCGGGGGAATACTCCTACGAGCAGTACTTC.